Listed below are T cell receptor beta chains from one sample, sequenced in a study of OX40 agonist ivuxolimab in advanced cancers. The assay was immunoSEQ multiplex PCR, and TCRdb's table has in-frame clones only and misses some. The sample includes about 36,000 clones, more than 70% of them seen just once. The starting material was CD4+ or CD8+ T cells sorted from blood, obtained in a trial of the OX40 agonist ivuxolimab. Source of these receptors: an adult with an advanced solid tumor such as melanoma, head and neck, liver or kidney cancer. The CDR3 runs from the conserved cysteine through the conserved F or W. Fields, in order: CDR3 DNA, CDR3 protein, D gene, clone size, V gene, J gene. D genes are given only for firm matches. Only some rows state a clone size, as once, few, many or a class for expanded clones.

CDR3nt: TGTGCCAGCAGTCCTCAACCGGACGGCCCGGGGATATATGGCTACACCTTC
CDR3aa: CASSPQPDGPGIYGYTF
d_gene: -
abundance: -
v_gene: TRBV27
j_gene: TRBJ1-2

CDR3nt: TGTGCCAGCAGTCCATACCGGGACATAGAGACCCAGTACTTC
CDR3aa: CASSPYRDIETQYF
d_gene: -
abundance: -
v_gene: TRBV7-2
j_gene: TRBJ2-5

CDR3nt: TGTGCCAGCAGCGAGGGGCCCGCCGGGAATAGCGGGAGGGGGTGGCCCGGGGAGCTGTTTTTT
CDR3aa: CASSEGPAGNSGRGWPGELFF
d_gene: TRBD2
abundance: -
v_gene: TRBV9
j_gene: TRBJ2-2

CDR3nt: TGCGCCAGCAGCCAAGGGGGTAGCGGGAGGGCGCCAACCTACGAGCAGTACTTC
CDR3aa: CASSQGGSGRAPTYEQYF
d_gene: TRBD2
abundance: -
v_gene: TRBV4-1
j_gene: TRBJ2-7

CDR3nt: TGCGCCAGCAGCCAAGATGGAACGGCGGCTACAAATGAGCAGTTCTTC
CDR3aa: CASSQDGTAATNEQFF
d_gene: -
abundance: -
v_gene: TRBV4-3
j_gene: TRBJ2-1

CDR3nt: TGTGCCAGCAGCGGGGGGCAATCTGGAAACACCATATATTTT
CDR3aa: CASSGGQSGNTIYF
d_gene: -
abundance: -
v_gene: TRBV27
j_gene: TRBJ1-3

CDR3nt: TGTGCCAGCAACCTAAACAGGGGGCCTGGGGCCAACGTCCTGACTTTC
CDR3aa: CASNLNRGPGANVLTF
d_gene: TRBD1
abundance: -
v_gene: TRBV27
j_gene: TRBJ2-6

CDR3nt: TGCGCCAGCAGCCAAGATTTTGGGAATCATCAGCCCCAGCATTTT
CDR3aa: CASSQDFGNHQPQHF
d_gene: -
abundance: -
v_gene: TRBV4-1
j_gene: TRBJ1-5

CDR3nt: TGTGCCAGCAGCTTAACACAGGGGAATAGCAATCAGCCCCAGCATTTT
CDR3aa: CASSLTQGNSNQPQHF
d_gene: TRBD1
abundance: -
v_gene: TRBV2
j_gene: TRBJ1-5

CDR3nt: TGCGCCAGCAGCCCCACCGGACTAGCGGGATTCAATGAGCAGTTCTTC
CDR3aa: CASSPTGLAGFNEQFF
d_gene: TRBD2
abundance: -
v_gene: TRBV4-1
j_gene: TRBJ2-1

CDR3nt: TGTGCCAGCAGCGCCGGACTTTCCTACGAGCAGTACTTC
CDR3aa: CASSAGLSYEQYF
d_gene: -
abundance: -
v_gene: TRBV7-2
j_gene: TRBJ2-7

CDR3nt: TGTGCCAGCAGCTCCCGGAACACCGGGGAGCTGTTTTTT
CDR3aa: CASSSRNTGELFF
d_gene: -
abundance: -
v_gene: TRBV11-3
j_gene: TRBJ2-2

CDR3nt: TGCGCCAGCGGCGGACAGGGGAACACTGAAGCTTTCTTT
CDR3aa: CASGGQGNTEAFF
d_gene: TRBD1
abundance: -
v_gene: TRBV10-2
j_gene: TRBJ1-1

CDR3nt: TGTGCCAGCAGGAGCGCGTCCTACAATGAGCAGTTCTTC
CDR3aa: CASRSASYNEQFF
d_gene: -
abundance: -
v_gene: TRBV7-2
j_gene: TRBJ2-1

CDR3nt: TGTGCCAGCAGCTTAGGCCGGACAGGGTGGCTTCAGCCCCAGCATTTT
CDR3aa: CASSLGRTGWLQPQHF
d_gene: TRBD1
abundance: -
v_gene: TRBV13
j_gene: TRBJ1-5

CDR3nt: TGTGCCAGCAGTTCAGACAGGTGGAATGGCTACACCTTC
CDR3aa: CASSSDRWNGYTF
d_gene: -
abundance: few
v_gene: TRBV28
j_gene: TRBJ1-2

CDR3nt: TGTGCCAGCAGTTTAAGTGTTCCCGCAGGGGGGGAGACCCAGTACTTC
CDR3aa: CASSLSVPAGGETQYF
d_gene: -
abundance: -
v_gene: TRBV28
j_gene: TRBJ2-5

CDR3nt: TGTGCCAGCAGTTATGGGGCCCCGATCGAGAACACTGAAGCTTTCTTT
CDR3aa: CASSYGAPIENTEAFF
d_gene: -
abundance: -
v_gene: TRBV27
j_gene: TRBJ1-1

CDR3nt: TGTGCCAGTAGTGCCTCGATACAGGGGACTGAAGGAAGAGAGACCCAGTACTTC
CDR3aa: CASSASIQGTEGRETQYF
d_gene: -
abundance: -
v_gene: TRBV19
j_gene: TRBJ2-5

CDR3nt: TGTGCCAGCAGTTTAAGTTTTGGGACAGGGGGTTTCGCAAGTAATGAAAAACTGTTTTTT
CDR3aa: CASSLSFGTGGFASNEKLFF
d_gene: TRBD1
abundance: -
v_gene: TRBV28
j_gene: TRBJ1-4

CDR3nt: TGCGCCAGCAGCCTGGAACAGGGAACCTACGAGCAGTACTTC
CDR3aa: CASSLEQGTYEQYF
d_gene: -
abundance: -
v_gene: TRBV4-1
j_gene: TRBJ2-7

CDR3nt: TGTGCCAGCAGCGTCGGGAGTTACGAGCAGTACTTC
CDR3aa: CASSVGSYEQYF
d_gene: -
abundance: -
v_gene: TRBV7-9
j_gene: TRBJ2-7

CDR3nt: TGTGCCAGCAGTCATAGTAACTCCCCCTACGAGCAGTACTTC
CDR3aa: CASSHSNSPYEQYF
d_gene: -
abundance: -
v_gene: TRBV5-4
j_gene: TRBJ2-7

CDR3nt: TGTGCCAGCAAAGGACAGTTTTCTGGAAACACCATATATTTT
CDR3aa: CASKGQFSGNTIYF
d_gene: -
abundance: -
v_gene: TRBV28
j_gene: TRBJ1-3

CDR3nt: TGTGCCAGTAGTATATCGGACAGTTTCTACGAGCAGTACTTC
CDR3aa: CASSISDSFYEQYF
d_gene: -
abundance: -
v_gene: TRBV19
j_gene: TRBJ2-7

CDR3nt: TGTGCCAGCAGTTTCCCCAGCTCTGGAAACACCATATATTTT
CDR3aa: CASSFPSSGNTIYF
d_gene: -
abundance: once
v_gene: TRBV13
j_gene: TRBJ1-3

CDR3nt: TGTGCCAGCTTCCCCGTAGGGCAGGGGCTCGAGGATGAGCAGTTCTTC
CDR3aa: CASFPVGQGLEDEQFF
d_gene: -
abundance: -
v_gene: TRBV28
j_gene: TRBJ2-1

CDR3nt: TGTGCCAGCAGCTTACTCGGGACAGGGGATACCGGGGAGCTGTTTTTT
CDR3aa: CASSLLGTGDTGELFF
d_gene: TRBD1
abundance: -
v_gene: TRBV7-9
j_gene: TRBJ2-2

CDR3nt: TGCAGCGTTCCCGGGACAGGGCATAATGAGCAGTTCTTC
CDR3aa: CSVPGTGHNEQFF
d_gene: TRBD1
abundance: -
v_gene: TRBV29-1
j_gene: TRBJ2-1

CDR3nt: TGTGCCAGTAGTATAGCCCGTAGTGGCGAGCAGTACTTC
CDR3aa: CASSIARSGEQYF
d_gene: -
abundance: -
v_gene: TRBV19
j_gene: TRBJ2-7

CDR3nt: TGTGCCAGCAGCTTCCAGGGGGACAATGAGCAGTTCTTC
CDR3aa: CASSFQGDNEQFF
d_gene: TRBD1
abundance: once
v_gene: TRBV7-2
j_gene: TRBJ2-1

CDR3nt: TGTGCCAGCAGCATCCGGGTCTGTTTCTACGAGCAGTACTTC
CDR3aa: CASSIRVCFYEQYF
d_gene: -
abundance: -
v_gene: TRBV21-1
j_gene: TRBJ2-7

CDR3nt: TGTGCCAGCAGCCCAAAACTAGCGACTAGCACAGATACGCAGTATTTT
CDR3aa: CASSPKLATSTDTQYF
d_gene: TRBD2
abundance: -
v_gene: TRBV9
j_gene: TRBJ2-3

CDR3nt: TGTGCCAGCAGTGTAGGGGGAAAAGCTTTCTTT
CDR3aa: CASSVGGKAFF
d_gene: -
abundance: -
v_gene: TRBV25-1
j_gene: TRBJ1-1

CDR3nt: TGTGCCAGCAGCCCGGTCCCGGGACAGGGGCTAAGCTCCTACGAGCAGTACTTC
CDR3aa: CASSPVPGQGLSSYEQYF
d_gene: TRBD1
abundance: medium-sized
v_gene: TRBV5-8
j_gene: TRBJ2-7